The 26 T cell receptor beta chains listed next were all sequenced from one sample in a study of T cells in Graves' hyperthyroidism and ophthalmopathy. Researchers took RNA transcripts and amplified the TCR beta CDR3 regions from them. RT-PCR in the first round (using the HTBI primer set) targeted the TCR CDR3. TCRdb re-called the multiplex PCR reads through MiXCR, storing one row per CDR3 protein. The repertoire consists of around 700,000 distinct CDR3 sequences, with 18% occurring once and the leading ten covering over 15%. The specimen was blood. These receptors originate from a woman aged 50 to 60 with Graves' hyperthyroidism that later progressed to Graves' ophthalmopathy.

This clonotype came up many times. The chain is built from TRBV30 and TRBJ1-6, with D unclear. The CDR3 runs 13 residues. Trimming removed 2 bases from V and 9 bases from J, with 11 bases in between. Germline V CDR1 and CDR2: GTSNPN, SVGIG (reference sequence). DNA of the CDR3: TGTGCCTGGAGTACGGGGTTGGGTTCACCCCTCCACTTT. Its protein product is CAWSTGLGSPLHF.

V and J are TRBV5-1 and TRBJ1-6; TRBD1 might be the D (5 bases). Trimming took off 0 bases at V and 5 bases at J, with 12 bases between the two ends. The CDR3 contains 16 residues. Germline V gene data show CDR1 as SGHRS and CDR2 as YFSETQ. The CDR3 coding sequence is TGCGCCAGCAGCTTGGAAGGGGCCCCCGATAATTCACCCCTCCACTTT. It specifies CASSLEGAPDNSPLHF. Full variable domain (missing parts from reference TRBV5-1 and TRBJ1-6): KAGVTQTPRYLIKTRGQQVTLSCSPISGHRSVSWYQQTPGQGLQFLFEYFSETQRNKGNFPGRFSGRQFSNSRSEMNVSTLELGDSALYLCASSLEGAPDNSPLHFGNGTRLTVT.

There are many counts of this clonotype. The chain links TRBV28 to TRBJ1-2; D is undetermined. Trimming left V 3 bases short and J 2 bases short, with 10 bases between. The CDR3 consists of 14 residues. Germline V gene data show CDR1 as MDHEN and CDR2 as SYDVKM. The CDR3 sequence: CASSFRRENYGYTF. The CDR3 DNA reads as TGTGCCAGCAGTTTCAGGCGGGAAAACTATGGCTACACCTTC.

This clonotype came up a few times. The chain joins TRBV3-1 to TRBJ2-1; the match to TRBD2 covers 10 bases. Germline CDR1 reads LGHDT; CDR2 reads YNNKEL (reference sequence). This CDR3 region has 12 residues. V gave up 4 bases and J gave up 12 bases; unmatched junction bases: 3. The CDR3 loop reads CASSPASGGQFF. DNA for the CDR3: TGTGCCAGCAGCCCCGCTAGCGGGGGGCAGTTCTTC.

The CDR3 bases are TGCGCCAGCAGCCGAATCAGGGGCAGCGTCAATGAGCAGTTCTTC. It codes for CASSRIRGSVNEQFF. The gene calls are TRBV5-1 and TRBJ2-1, with a tentative D call TRBD1 (6 bases). This CDR3 has 15 amino acids. Deletions cut 4 bases from V and 6 bases from J, with 17 bases between. The germline V gene has CDR1 SGHRS and CDR2 YFSETQ.

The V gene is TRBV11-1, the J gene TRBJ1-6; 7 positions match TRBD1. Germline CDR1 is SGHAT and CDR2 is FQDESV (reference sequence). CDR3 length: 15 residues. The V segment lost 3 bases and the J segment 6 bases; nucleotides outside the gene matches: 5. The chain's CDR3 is CASSFSSGGNSPLHF. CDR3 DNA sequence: TGTGCCAGCAGCTTTTCTTCAGGGGGTAATTCACCCCTCCACTTT.

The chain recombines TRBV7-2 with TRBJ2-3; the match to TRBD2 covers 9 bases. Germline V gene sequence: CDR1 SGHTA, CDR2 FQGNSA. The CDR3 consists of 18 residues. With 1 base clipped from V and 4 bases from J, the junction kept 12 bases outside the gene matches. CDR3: CASSLGPFGREGADTQYF. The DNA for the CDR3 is TGTGCCAGCAGCTTAGGTCCCTTTGGGCGGGAGGGCGCAGATACGCAGTATTTT.

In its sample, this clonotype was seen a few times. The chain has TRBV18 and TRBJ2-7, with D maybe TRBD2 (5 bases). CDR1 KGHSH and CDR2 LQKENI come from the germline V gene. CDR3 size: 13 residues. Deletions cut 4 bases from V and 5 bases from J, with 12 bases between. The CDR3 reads CASSRGRFDEQYF. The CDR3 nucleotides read TGTGCCAGCTCACGAGGGCGGTTTGACGAGCAGTACTTC.

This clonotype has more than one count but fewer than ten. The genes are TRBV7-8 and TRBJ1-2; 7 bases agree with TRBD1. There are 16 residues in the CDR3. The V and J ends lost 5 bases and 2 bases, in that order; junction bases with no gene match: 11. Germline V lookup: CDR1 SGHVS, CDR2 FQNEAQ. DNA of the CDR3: TGTGCCAGCAGCCCAAATACAGGGGTGGGGAACTATGGCTACACCTTC. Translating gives CASSPNTGVGNYGYTF.

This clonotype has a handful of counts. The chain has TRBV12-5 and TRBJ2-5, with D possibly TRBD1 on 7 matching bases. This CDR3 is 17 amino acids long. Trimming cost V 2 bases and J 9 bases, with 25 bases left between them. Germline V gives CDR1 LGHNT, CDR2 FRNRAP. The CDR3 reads CASGLPLSDGDREAQYF. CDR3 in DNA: TGTGCTAGTGGTTTGCCCCTGTCTGATGGAGACAGGGAGGCCCAGTACTTC.

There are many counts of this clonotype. CDR3 bases: TGTGCCAGCAGCCAAGGTTGGGAGCAGCCCCAGCATTTT. It codes for CASSQGWEQPQHF. The chain couples TRBV4-2 to TRBJ1-5; D unclear. This CDR3 is built from 13 residues. Trimming cost V 1 base and J 7 bases, with 8 bases left between them. CDR1 is LGHNA, CDR2 YNFKEQ, per germline.

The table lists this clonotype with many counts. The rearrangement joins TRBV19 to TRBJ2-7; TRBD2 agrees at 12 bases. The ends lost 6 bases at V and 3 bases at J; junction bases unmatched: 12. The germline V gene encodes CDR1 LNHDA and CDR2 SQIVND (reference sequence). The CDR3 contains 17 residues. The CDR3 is CASSWSTSGGQYYEQYF. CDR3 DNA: TGTGCCAGTAGCTGGTCAACTAGCGGGGGGCAATACTACGAGCAGTACTTC. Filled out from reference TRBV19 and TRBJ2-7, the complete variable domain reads DGGITQSPKYLFRKEGQNVTLSCEQNLNHDAMYWYRQDPGQGLRLIYYSQIVNDFQKGDIAEGYSVSREKKESFPLTVTSAQKNPTAFYLCASSWSTSGGQYYEQYFGPGTRLTVT.

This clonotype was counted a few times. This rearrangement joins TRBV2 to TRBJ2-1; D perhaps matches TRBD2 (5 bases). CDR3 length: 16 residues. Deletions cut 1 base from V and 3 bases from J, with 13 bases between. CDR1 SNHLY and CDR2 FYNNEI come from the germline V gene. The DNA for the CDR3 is TGTGCCAGCAGTGAAGGAGGGATTGAGGGCTACAATGAGCAGTTCTTC. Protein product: CASSEGGIEGYNEQFF.

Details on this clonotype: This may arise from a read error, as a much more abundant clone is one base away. CDR3 coding DNA: TGTGCCGGCAGCCTGCAGGCGGGGGAGCAGTTCTTC. Protein sequence: CAGSLQAGEQFF. The rearrangement uses TRBV3-1 and TRBJ2-1, with D possibly TRBD2 on 6 matching bases. Germline V CDR1 and CDR2: LGHDT, YNNKEL (reference sequence). This CDR3 is 12 amino acids long.

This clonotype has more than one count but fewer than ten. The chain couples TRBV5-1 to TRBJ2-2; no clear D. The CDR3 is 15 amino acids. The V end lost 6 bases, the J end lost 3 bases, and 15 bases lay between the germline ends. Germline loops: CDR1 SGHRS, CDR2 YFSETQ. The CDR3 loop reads CASTKFRADTGELFF. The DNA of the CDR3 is TGCGCCAGCACCAAATTTAGGGCGGACACCGGGGAGCTGTTTTTT.

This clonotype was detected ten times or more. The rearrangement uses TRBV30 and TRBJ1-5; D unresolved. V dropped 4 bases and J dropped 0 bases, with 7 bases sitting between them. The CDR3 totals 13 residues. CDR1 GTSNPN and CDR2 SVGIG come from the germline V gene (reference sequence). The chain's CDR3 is CAWTENSNQPQHF. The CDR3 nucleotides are TGTGCCTGGACGGAAAATAGCAATCAGCCCCAGCATTTT.

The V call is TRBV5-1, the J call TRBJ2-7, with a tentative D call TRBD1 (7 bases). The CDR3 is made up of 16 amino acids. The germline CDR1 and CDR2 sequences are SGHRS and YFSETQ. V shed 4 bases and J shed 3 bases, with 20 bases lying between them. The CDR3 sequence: CASSPGDSLSLYEQYF. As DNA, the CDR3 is TGCGCCAGCAGCCCGGGGGACAGCCTATCCCTCTACGAGCAGTACTTC.

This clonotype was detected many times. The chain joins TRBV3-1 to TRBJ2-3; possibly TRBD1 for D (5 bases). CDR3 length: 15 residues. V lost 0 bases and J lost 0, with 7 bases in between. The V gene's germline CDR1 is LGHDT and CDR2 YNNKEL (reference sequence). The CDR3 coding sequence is TGTGCCAGCAGCCAAGAAGGGGTGAGCACAGATACGCAGTATTTT. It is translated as CASSQEGVSTDTQYF.

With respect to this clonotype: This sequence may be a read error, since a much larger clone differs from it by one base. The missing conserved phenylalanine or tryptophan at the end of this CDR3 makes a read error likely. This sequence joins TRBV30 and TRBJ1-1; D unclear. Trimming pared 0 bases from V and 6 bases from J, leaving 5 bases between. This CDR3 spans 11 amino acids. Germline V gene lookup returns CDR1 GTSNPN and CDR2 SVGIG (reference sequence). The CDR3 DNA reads TGTGCCTGGAGTGTACACCCTGAAGCTTTCGTT. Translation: CAWSVHPEAFV.

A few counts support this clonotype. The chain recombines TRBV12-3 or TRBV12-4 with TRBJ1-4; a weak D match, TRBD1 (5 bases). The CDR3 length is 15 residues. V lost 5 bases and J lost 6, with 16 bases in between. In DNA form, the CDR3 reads TGTGCCAGCAGTGGTCAGGGACGCGGGCATGAAAAACTGTTTTTT. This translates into CASSGQGRGHEKLFF.

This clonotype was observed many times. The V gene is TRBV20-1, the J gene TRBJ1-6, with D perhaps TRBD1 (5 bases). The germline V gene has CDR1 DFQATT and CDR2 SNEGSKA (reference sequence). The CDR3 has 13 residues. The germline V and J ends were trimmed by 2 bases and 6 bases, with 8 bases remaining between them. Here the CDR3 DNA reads TGCAGTGCTAGACGGGACGGTAATTCACCCCTCCACTTT. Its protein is CSARRDGNSPLHF.

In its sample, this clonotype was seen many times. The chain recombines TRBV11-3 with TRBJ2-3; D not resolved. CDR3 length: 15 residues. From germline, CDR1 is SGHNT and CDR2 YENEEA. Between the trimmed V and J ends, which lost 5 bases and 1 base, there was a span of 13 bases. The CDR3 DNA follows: TGTGCCAGCAGCCCCCGAGGAGCCGGCACAGATACGCAGTATTTT. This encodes CASSPRGAGTDTQYF.

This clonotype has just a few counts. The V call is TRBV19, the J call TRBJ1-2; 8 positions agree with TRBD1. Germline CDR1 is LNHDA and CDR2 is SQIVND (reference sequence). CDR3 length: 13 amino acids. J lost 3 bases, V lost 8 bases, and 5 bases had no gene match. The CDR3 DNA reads TGTGCCAGTGTACCAGGGGGCGACTATGGCTACACCTTC. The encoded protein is CASVPGGDYGYTF.

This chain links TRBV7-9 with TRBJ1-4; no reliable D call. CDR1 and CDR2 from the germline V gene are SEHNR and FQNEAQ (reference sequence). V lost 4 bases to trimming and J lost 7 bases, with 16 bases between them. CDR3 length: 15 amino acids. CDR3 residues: CASSSSGTLGEKLFF. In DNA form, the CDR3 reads TGTGCCAGCAGCTCATCCGGAACACTCGGTGAAAAACTGTTTTTT.

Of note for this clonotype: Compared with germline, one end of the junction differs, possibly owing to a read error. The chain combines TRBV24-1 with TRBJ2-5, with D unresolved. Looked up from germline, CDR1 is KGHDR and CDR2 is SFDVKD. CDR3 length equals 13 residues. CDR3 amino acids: CTTSEAALGTQYF. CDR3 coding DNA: TGTACCACCAGTGAGGCAGCCCTCGGGACCCAGTACTTC.

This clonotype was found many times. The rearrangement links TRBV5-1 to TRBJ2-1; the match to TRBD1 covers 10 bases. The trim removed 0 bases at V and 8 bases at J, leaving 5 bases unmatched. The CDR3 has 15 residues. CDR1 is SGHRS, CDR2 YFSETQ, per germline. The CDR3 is CASSLGDRGVDEQFF. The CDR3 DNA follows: TGCGCCAGCAGCTTGGGGGACAGGGGAGTAGATGAGCAGTTCTTC.